The 30 T cell receptor beta chains presented below share a single source sample, sequenced in a study of T cells in Graves' hyperthyroidism and ophthalmopathy. The CDR3 regions of TCR beta were amplified from RNA transcripts. HTBI primers were employed in a first-round RT-PCR of the TCR CDR3. TCRdb ran MiXCR on the multiplex PCR reads and lists one entry per CDR3 protein. The table records around 720,000 distinct CDR3 sequences, around 40% of them present only once. Sequenced: blood. All receptors derive from a woman in her 40s with Graves' hyperthyroidism.

This rearrangement joins TRBV7-8 to TRBJ2-6, with D perhaps assigned TRBD1 or TRBD2 (5 bases each). This CDR3 region has 18 residues. Trimming took off 6 bases at V and 2 bases at J, with 20 bases between the two ends. The germline gives CDR1 SGHVS, CDR2 FQNEAQ. The CDR3 sequence is CASSPGRIRGPGANVLTF. The DNA of the CDR3 is TGTGCCAGCAGTCCTGGACGGATTCGGGGCCCTGGGGCCAACGTCCTGACTTTC. Variable domain in full (rest from reference TRBV7-8 and TRBJ2-6): GAGVSQSPRYKVAKRGQDVALRCDPISGHVSLFWYQQALGQGPEFLTYFQNEAQLDKSGLPSDRFFAERPEGSVSTLKIQRTQQEDSAVYLCASSPGRIRGPGANVLTFGAGSRLTVL.

As for this clonotype: The final CDR3 position lacks the conserved phenylalanine or tryptophan, pointing to a likely read error. It is unclear where the CDR3 begins or ends on the DNA, so no DNA is shown, and the CDR3 is as TCRdb lists it. The chain has TRBV7-2 and TRBJ2-1; the listed D gene, TRBD2, was not tested against the DNA. Germline assignment: CDR1 SGHTA and CDR2 FQGNSA. The length of the CDR3 is 16 amino acids, counting both ends. CDR3 in amino acids: CASSARRGSSYNEPLC.

This clonotype was observed at least ten times. This sequence joins TRBV12-3 or TRBV12-4 and TRBJ1-2; D might be TRBD1 (5 bases). V was trimmed by 6 bases and J by 8 bases, leaving 19 bases between them. The CDR3 is 14 amino acids. The CDR3 nucleotides read TGTGCCAGCAGCCTCACCGGGCAGGGATCCGGCTACACCTTC. Translated: CASSLTGQGSGYTF.

The table lists this clonotype with a count of one. Being one base from a much bigger clone, this may be a read error. This chain joins TRBV3-1 and TRBJ1-4, with no clear D. This CDR3 contains 12 residues. V was cut by 0 bases and J by 13 bases, with 9 bases left in between. Germline V gene lookup returns CDR1 LGHDT and CDR2 YNNKEL (reference sequence). The CDR3 region has the DNA TGTGCCAGCAGCCAAGACCCATCAGCACTGTTTTTT. It encodes CASSQDPSALFF.

This clonotype came up a few times. One junction end does not reproduce the germline sequence, and a read error may be involved. The chain links TRBV5-1 to TRBJ1-4; D gene uncertain. The CDR3 is 14 residues long. Germline-derived CDR1 and CDR2 are SGHRS and YFSETQ. As DNA, the CDR3 is TGCGCCAGCCGCTTGCGGGGTAAAGGTGAAAAACTGTTTTTT. Amino acids: CASRLRGKGEKLFF. The whole variable domain, remainder taken from reference TRBV5-1 and TRBJ1-4, is KAGVTQTPRYLIKTRGQQVTLSCSPISGHRSVSWYQQTPGQGLQFLFEYFSETQRNKGNFPGRFSGRQFSNSRSEMNVSTLELGDSALYLCASRLRGKGEKLFFGSGTQLSVL.

The gene calls are TRBV5-1 and TRBJ2-1; TRBD1 or TRBD2 may be the D gene (6 bases each). Trimming took 2 bases from V and 9 from J, leaving 18 bases between them. The CDR3 contains 15 residues. Per germline, CDR1 SGHRS and CDR2 YFSETQ. CDR3 sequence (DNA): TGCGCCAGCAGCTTCAGAAGGGGGGAGGAGGGTGAGCAGTTCTTC. It codes for CASSFRRGEEGEQFF.

This clonotype was counted at least ten times. This rearrangement joins TRBV5-1 to TRBJ1-1; weak D call: TRBD1 (5 bases). Germline lookup yields CDR1 SGHRS and CDR2 YFSETQ. With 5 bases removed from V and 4 bases from J, the gap between germline ends came to 15 bases. The CDR3 consists of 14 residues. The CDR3 protein is CASRAQGSGTEAFF. The CDR3 nucleotides are TGCGCCAGCAGAGCTCAGGGCTCGGGCACTGAAGCTTTCTTT.

This clonotype appeared a few times. V is TRBV3-1 and J is TRBJ1-2, with TRBD1 matching 12 bases. The junction had 5 bases not matched to a gene; V was cut back by 4 bases and J by 2 bases. CDR1 is LGHDT and CDR2 is YNNKEL in the germline V gene (reference sequence). This CDR3 is built from 16 residues. CDR3 nucleotides: TGTGCCAGCAGCCCCGGGACAGGGGGCCTAAACTATGGCTACACCTTC. It specifies CASSPGTGGLNYGYTF.

This clonotype was detected a few times. The chain combines TRBV29-1 with TRBJ1-4; D might be TRBD1 (5 bases). CDR3 length: 12 amino acids. The germline CDR1 and CDR2 sequences are SQVTM and ANQGSEA. The ends were cut back, 8 bases at V and 5 bases at J, with 12 bases in the middle. CDR3 bases: TGCAGCTCTGGGGGGTGGAATGAAAAACTGTTTTTT. Amino acid sequence: CSSGGWNEKLFF.

This clonotype has a count of ten or more. This rearrangement joins TRBV29-1 to TRBJ1-2; D remains ambiguous. This CDR3 is 12 amino acids long. V was cut by 5 bases and J by 0 bases, with 7 bases left in between. Germline V gives CDR1 SQVTM, CDR2 ANQGSEA. The CDR3 sequence is CSVRSTNYGYTF. For the CDR3, the DNA is TGCAGCGTTCGAAGTACTAACTATGGCTACACCTTC. The full variable domain, completed using reference TRBV29-1 and TRBJ1-2, is SAVISQKPSRDICQRGTSLTIQCQVDSQVTMMFWYRQQPGQSLTLIATANQGSEATYESGFVIDKFPISRPNLTFSTLTVSNMSPEDSSIYLCSVRSTNYGYTFGSGTRLTVV.

The CDR3 coding sequence is TGTGCCAGCATGGACAGGAATCCCTCCTACGAGCAGTACTTC. Translating gives CASMDRNPSYEQYF. The V and J genes are TRBV7-2 and TRBJ2-7; 7 bases match TRBD1. This CDR3 comprises 14 residues. V shed 7 bases, J shed 0 bases, and the junction held 6 bases outside the gene matches. Germline values: CDR1 SGHTA, CDR2 FQGNSA.

The rearrangement uses TRBV19 and TRBJ2-5; TRBD2 agrees at 9 bases. V was pared by 8 bases and J by 4 bases, with 5 bases of the junction left unmatched. CDR1 is LNHDA and CDR2 is SQIVND in the germline V gene (reference sequence). This CDR3 is 13 amino acids long. CDR3 residues: CASDAGGRETQYF. The DNA of the CDR3 is TGTGCCAGTGATGCGGGGGGGCGAGAGACCCAGTACTTC.

This clonotype has a count of ten or more. V gene TRBV19 combines with J gene TRBJ1-1, with D unclear. Between the trimmed V and J ends, which lost 1 base and 0 bases, there was a span of 6 bases. This CDR3 region has 14 residues. The V gene's germline CDR1 is LNHDA and CDR2 SQIVND (reference sequence). CDR3: CASSIAPMNTEAFF. CDR3 DNA sequence: TGTGCCAGTAGTATAGCGCCTATGAACACTGAAGCTTTCTTT.

CDR3 DNA sequence: TGTGCCAGCAGCTTATCGGGACAGCCCTACGAGCAGTACTTC. Its translation is CASSLSGQPYEQYF. The gene calls are TRBV7-9 and TRBJ2-7, with 7 bases aligning to TRBD1. Germline V gene lookup returns CDR1 SEHNR and CDR2 FQNEAQ (reference sequence). CDR3 length: 14 residues. With V trimmed by 2 bases and J by 2 bases, 3 bases remained unmatched.

This clonotype was recorded at least ten times. The chain is built from TRBV20-1 and TRBJ2-5; D is ambiguous. Germline V CDR1 and CDR2: DFQATT, SNEGSKA (reference sequence). The CDR3 has 14 residues. Trimming shortened V by 0 bases and J by 2 bases, and 10 bases separated the two germline ends. As DNA, the CDR3 is TGCAGTGCTAGAGATTTTGGCGGTCAAGAGACCCAGTACTTC. Its translation is CSARDFGGQETQYF.

As concerns this clonotype: Just one base apart from a much larger clone, this may be a read error. J is TRBJ1-1 and V is TRBV6-6, with 8 bases fitting TRBD1. Germline CDR1 is MNHNY and CDR2 is SVGAGI (reference sequence). The CDR3 sequence is 14 residues long. CDR3 DNA: TGTGCCATCTCCAACCGGGACAGGCATTCCCAGGCTCTCTTT. Translating it yields CAISNRDRHSQALF.

This clonotype was detected ten times or more. The chain joins TRBV20-1 to TRBJ2-2; 9 bases are a match to TRBD1. The CDR3 loop spans 13 amino acids. V trimming: 7 bases; J trimming: 4 bases; junction bases outside the gene matches: 4. The germline CDR1 and CDR2 sequences are DFQATT and SNEGSKA (reference sequence). In DNA form, the CDR3 reads TGCAGTGTTCCGGGACAGGGCACCGGGGAGCTGTTTTTT. Amino acid sequence: CSVPGQGTGELFF.

In this sample, this clonotype turned up a few times. The CDR3 DNA is TGTGCCAGCAGCCAAGGACGGGTCTACGAGCAGTACTTC. Translating it yields CASSQGRVYEQYF. The chain carries TRBV6-5 and TRBJ2-7; no firm D call. Germline CDR1 is MNHEY and CDR2 is SVGAGI. The CDR3 is 13 amino acids. V lost 6 bases, J lost 3 bases, and 12 bases lay in between.

A note on this clonotype: One junction end does not reproduce the germline sequence, and a read error may be involved. The chain is built from TRBV25-1 and TRBJ1-6, with 9 bases aligning to TRBD1. From germline, CDR1 is MGHDK and CDR2 SYGVNS. The CDR3 consists of 17 residues. CDR3 nucleotide sequence: TGTGCCAGCAGTGGCGGACAGGGGAGCTCCTACAATTCACCCCTCCACTTT. Its protein product is CASSGGQGSSYNSPLHF.

DNA for the CDR3: TGCAGTGCTCCCTCTGAGAGCGGGGCTGAGACCCAGTACTTC. This sequence encodes CSAPSESGAETQYF. The V gene is TRBV20-1, the J gene TRBJ2-5; 7 bases agree with TRBD2. J gave up 5 bases and V 5 bases, and 11 bases lay outside the gene matches. The V gene's germline CDR1 is DFQATT and CDR2 SNEGSKA (reference sequence). The CDR3 is 14 residues long.

A single count supports this clonotype. The rearrangement uses TRBV6-1 and TRBJ1-3; 10 positions agree with TRBD1. V trimming: 8 bases; J trimming: 3 bases; junction bases outside the gene matches: 4. CDR1 and CDR2 from the germline V gene are MNHNS and SASEGT. CDR3 length: 14 amino acids. CDR3 coding DNA: TGTGCCAGCGGACAGGGGGAGTTTGGAAACACCATATATTTT. Its translation is CASGQGEFGNTIYF.

This clonotype was seen ten or more times. The V and J genes are TRBV29-1 and TRBJ1-2; 7 nucleotides match TRBD1. J was trimmed by 8 bases and V by 5 bases; bases with no gene match: 5. The CDR3 extends over 11 amino acids. Germline V gene data show CDR1 as SQVTM and CDR2 as ANQGSEA. The CDR3, as DNA: TGCAGCGTTCGCCTGGGACAGGGCTACACCTTC. This translates into CSVRLGQGYTF.

The sample holds many counts of this clonotype. V usage is TRBV4-3 and J usage is TRBJ1-1; D gene uncertain. Germline V gene lookup returns CDR1 LGHNA and CDR2 YSLEER. CDR3 size: 16 residues. The V and J ends lost 0 bases and 1 base respectively, with 12 bases between them. The CDR3 DNA reads TGCGCCAGCAGCCAAGATCGACACGGCCCGAACACTGAAGCTTTCTTT. This encodes CASSQDRHGPNTEAFF.

About this clonotype itself: Germline and junction disagree at one end, which may indicate a read error. V gene TRBV7-9 combines with J gene TRBJ1-3; no definite D call. The CDR3 has 13 amino acids. The germline V gene encodes CDR1 SEHNR and CDR2 FQNEAQ (reference sequence). The CDR3 bases are TGCGCCAGCAGCCAAGTGGATCGAAACACCATATATTTT. Its translation is CASSQVDRNTIYF.

This chain connects TRBV11-2 to TRBJ2-7; D uncertain. The ends were cut back, 6 bases at V and 6 bases at J, with 15 bases in the middle. Germline V gene data show CDR1 as SGHAT and CDR2 as FQNNGV. The CDR3 has 13 residues. In DNA, the CDR3 is TGTGCCAGCAGTTTTAGAAATCTGGGCGAGCAGTACTTC. Residues: CASSFRNLGEQYF.

V gene TRBV6-5 combines with J gene TRBJ2-5; D possibly corresponds to TRBD2 (5 bases). V shed 5 bases and J shed 5 bases, with 18 bases lying between them. This CDR3 has 15 amino acids. CDR1 and CDR2 from the germline V gene are MNHEY and SVGAGI. The CDR3 bases are TGTGCCAGCAGTCTCGGACGGGATGGATCGGAGACCCAGTACTTC. This sequence encodes CASSLGRDGSETQYF.

The chain recombines TRBV7-9 with TRBJ1-2; D call uncertain. The CDR3 extends over 11 amino acids. V was pared by 11 bases and J by 2 bases, with 9 bases between. Germline CDR1 is SEHNR and CDR2 is FQNEAQ (reference sequence). The CDR3 nucleotides read TGTGCCGCGGGAGCCAACTATGGCTACACCTTC. Translating gives CAAGANYGYTF.

The V gene is TRBV6-5, the J gene TRBJ1-1; 7 bases agree with TRBD1. The ends lost 0 bases at V and 10 bases at J; junction bases unmatched: 5. Germline V gene lookup returns CDR1 MNHEY and CDR2 SVGAGI. The CDR3 has 13 amino acids. The CDR3 reads CASSYSGGIGAFF. Written as DNA, the CDR3 is TGTGCCAGCAGTTACTCAGGGGGCATCGGAGCTTTCTTT.

At least ten counts were recorded for this clonotype. This chain links TRBV20-1 with TRBJ1-6; 7 bases line up with TRBD1. The germline V gene encodes CDR1 DFQATT and CDR2 SNEGSKA (reference sequence). This CDR3 region has 15 residues. V shed 0 bases, J shed 9 bases, and the junction held 8 bases outside the gene matches. The CDR3 nucleotides are TGCAGTGCTAGAGAAGGTGGACAGGAGGCTTCACCCCTCCACTTT. This gives the protein CSAREGGQEASPLHF.

Notes on this clonotype: An end of the junction differs from the germline gene, which may be a read error. This rearrangement joins TRBV7-9 to TRBJ2-5, with D uncertain. Germline loops: CDR1 SEHNR, CDR2 FQNEAQ (reference sequence). The CDR3 covers 16 residues. The CDR3 DNA reads TGCACCAGCAGCCAAGATCGGTCTACGCTGGGGGAGACCCAGTACTTC. It encodes CTSSQDRSTLGETQYF.